This passage covers 13 T cell receptor beta chains from one sample sequenced in a study of CD8+CD57+ T cells in acquired aplastic anemia. Genomic DNA provided the template from which TCR beta VDJ and CDR3 profiles were obtained. In TCRdb, the reads were re-called with MiXCR into one record per CDR3 protein. The profile covers 200,000 to 250,000 distinct CDR3 sequences, with under 55% appearing a single time and about 20% taken by the ten largest. Patients sequenced had flow cytometry evidence of CD8+CD57+ cell expansion. Material: sorted CD4+, CD8+, or CD8+CD57+ T cells (not recorded which) from PBMCs. All receptors come from a human donor with aplastic anemia.

The chain carries TRBV7-6 and TRBJ1-4; possible D gene TRBD1, 6 bases. The V end lost 8 bases, the J end lost 5 bases, and 18 bases lay between the germline ends. The V gene's germline CDR1 is SGHVS and CDR2 FNYEAQ. CDR3 length: 15 amino acids. CDR3 region: CASSRTGNPNEKLFF. DNA of the CDR3: TGTGCCAGCTCCAGAACAGGGAATCCCAATGAAAAACTGTTTTTT. Combining the CDR3 with reference TRBV7-6 and TRBJ1-4 gives the whole variable domain GAGVSQSPRYKVTKRGQDVALRCDPISGHVSLYWYRQALGQGPEFLTYFNYEAQQDKSGLPNDRFSAERPEGSISTLTIQRTEQRDSAMYRCASSRTGNPNEKLFFGSGTQLSVL.

In this sample, this clonotype turned up many times. The rearrangement links TRBV9 to TRBJ2-2; 10 bases are shared with TRBD1. The germline V gene has CDR1 SGDLS and CDR2 YYNGEE. The V segment lost 0 bases and the J segment 6 bases; nucleotides outside the gene matches: 5. The CDR3 totals 16 residues. The CDR3 spells CASSVGMGQGPGELFF. The CDR3 bases are TGTGCCAGCAGCGTAGGGATGGGACAGGGGCCCGGGGAGCTGTTTTTT.

This clonotype was counted ten times or more. V usage is TRBV11-2 and J usage is TRBJ1-5; 10 bases are a match to TRBD1. CDR1 and CDR2 from the germline V gene are SGHAT and FQNNGV. This CDR3 has 17 amino acids. V was clipped by 5 bases and J by 6 bases; unmatched bases: 13. This CDR3 is CASSKRVTGGLGQPQHF. CDR3 bases: TGTGCCAGCAGCAAAAGGGTGACAGGGGGCCTGGGTCAGCCCCAGCATTTT.

Concerning this clonotype: The missing conserved phenylalanine or tryptophan at the end of this CDR3 makes a read error likely. The chain joins TRBV7-9 to TRBJ1-5, with D possibly TRBD1 on 5 matching bases. Germline values: CDR1 SEHNR, CDR2 FQNEAQ (reference sequence). The V end was cut by 5 bases, the J end by 0 bases, with 8 bases between. The CDR3 has 14 residues. CDR3 in DNA: TGTGCCAGCAGCCCAGGGAATAGCAATCAGCCCCAGCATTCA. This encodes CASSPGNSNQPQHS.

The chain is built from TRBV20-1 and TRBJ2-1; tentatively, D is TRBD2 (5 bases). The CDR3 is 16 amino acids. Trimming took 0 bases from V and 0 from J, leaving 12 bases between them. Germline values: CDR1 DFQATT, CDR2 SNEGSKA (reference sequence). The CDR3 region is CSARDFSASSYNEQFF. DNA of the CDR3: TGCAGTGCTAGAGATTTTAGCGCTAGCTCCTACAATGAGCAGTTCTTC.

V and J are TRBV7-9 and TRBJ2-7; D may correspond to TRBD1 or TRBD2 (7 bases each). Trimming took 6 bases from V and 3 from J, leaving 18 bases between them. Germline loops: CDR1 SEHNR, CDR2 FQNEAQ (reference sequence). CDR3 length: 15 residues. CDR3 sequence: CASSGATGRDYEQYF. In DNA, the CDR3 is TGTGCCAGCAGTGGAGCGACAGGGAGGGACTACGAGCAGTACTTC.

The chain recombines TRBV4-3 with TRBJ1-2; perhaps TRBD1 as D (5 bases). This CDR3 region has 14 residues. Trimming removed 0 bases from V and 2 bases from J, with 7 bases in between. Germline V lookup: CDR1 LGHNA, CDR2 YSLEER. CDR3 sequence (DNA): TGCGCCAGCAGCCAAGATCGGGGGAACTATGGCTACACCTTC. This translates into CASSQDRGNYGYTF.

With respect to this clonotype: A much more abundant neighbour one base away suggests this may be a read error. This chain uses TRBV5-6 with TRBJ2-3; TRBD1 aligns across 9 bases. CDR1 and CDR2 from the germline V gene are SGHDT and YYEEEE. This CDR3 contains 16 residues. Trimming at V came to 0 bases and at J to 0 bases, leaving 2 bases not matched to a gene. The CDR3 region is CASSLVGQGSTDTQYF. The DNA of the CDR3 is TGTGCCAGCAGCTTGGTAGGACAGGGGAGCACAGATACGCAGTATTTT.

About this clonotype: At one boundary the junction diverges from the germline segment, which might be a read error. This chain joins TRBV19 and TRBJ1-1; TRBD1 might be the D (5 bases). The CDR3 extends over 13 amino acids. CDR1 is LNHDA, CDR2 SQIVND, per germline (reference sequence). The CDR3 DNA is TGTGCCAGTAGGACGGGACGTAGCACTGAGGCTTTCTTT. Translation gives CASRTGRSTEAFF.

This clonotype was recorded many times. The chain links TRBV5-1 to TRBJ1-1; no definite D call. Germline V gene lookup returns CDR1 SGHRS and CDR2 YFSETQ. Trimming removed 0 bases from V and 1 base from J, with 10 bases in between. The CDR3 sequence is 15 residues long. CDR3 nucleotides: TGCGCCAGCAGCTTGGAAGCAGGCCCGAACACTGAAGCTTTCTTT. The encoded protein is CASSLEAGPNTEAFF.

The chain joins TRBV10-3 to TRBJ1-2, with D possibly matching TRBD1 (5 bases). The length of the CDR3 is 13 residues. Germline CDR1 reads ENHRY; CDR2 reads SYGVKD. V was shortened by 4 bases and J by 6 bases, with 12 bases between the two germline ends. The CDR3: CAISVGAGNGYTF. The CDR3 DNA follows: TGTGCCATCAGTGTAGGGGCAGGGAATGGCTACACCTTC.

This clonotype has ten or more counts. The chain couples TRBV10-3 to TRBJ2-2; unclear D gene. Trimming removed 8 bases at V and 6 bases at J, with 10 bases between. Germline CDR1 and CDR2: ENHRY and SYGVKD. This CDR3 comprises 12 residues. CDR3 coding DNA: TGTGCCATCGAGGTGGGGTCCGGGGAGCTGTTTTTT. Amino acid sequence: CAIEVGSGELFF.

This sequence joins TRBV19 and TRBJ1-5; no clear D. CDR1 and CDR2 from the germline V gene are LNHDA and SQIVND (reference sequence). The CDR3 totals 12 residues. V was cut by 6 bases and J by 7 bases, with 10 bases left in between. The CDR3 spells CASSLGFQPQHF. Here the CDR3 DNA reads TGTGCCAGTAGCCTAGGGTTCCAGCCCCAGCATTTT.